Below are 4 T cell receptor beta chains sequenced from a single sample in a study of cytomegalovirus exposure and HLA in healthy donors (dated by TCRdb to between 2016 and 2019). The receptor library was made with the immunoSEQ multiplex PCR assay. For the multiplex PCR, a mixture combining 60 forward primers for TCR Vbeta segments and 13 reverse primers for TCR Jbeta segments was used. Not all clones reach the TCRdb copy of this immuneACCESS table, which keeps in-frame sequences only. Checked studies attribute under half of the gap to unresolved V genes and leave the rest unexplained. This sample comprises some 160,000 clones, 75% to 90% of them detected only once. The ten largest clones take up 1.5% of the sample. The sample comprised PBMCs. These receptors were taken from a woman aged 18-30 years in good health and CMV-seronegative.

The rearrangement uses TRBV5-4 and TRBJ2-1, with a weak D call TRBD2 (7 bases). The V end lost 3 bases, the J end lost 0 bases, and 13 bases lay between the germline ends. The germline gives CDR1 SGHNT, CDR2 YYREEE (reference sequence). This CDR3 has 16 residues. This CDR3 is CASSWGGTPSYNEQFF. In nucleotides, the CDR3 is TGTGCCAGCAGCTGGGGGGGGACACCCTCCTACAATGAGCAGTTCTTC.

The rearrangement joins TRBV5-1 to TRBJ2-1; TRBD1 agrees at 8 bases. This CDR3 is 19 amino acids long. The V and J ends lost 3 bases and 8 bases, in that order; junction bases with no gene match: 22. Germline CDR1 reads SGHRS; CDR2 reads YFSETQ. This CDR3 reads CASSSPSQGGLLHHDEQFF. The CDR3, as DNA: TGCGCCAGCAGCTCACCCTCACAGGGGGGATTACTACATCACGATGAGCAGTTCTTC.

This clone was recorded only once. The chain recombines TRBV9 with TRBJ1-2; maybe TRBD1 (5 bases). Trimming cost V 4 bases and J 10 bases, with 14 bases left between them. This CDR3 has 12 residues. The germline V gene encodes CDR1 SGDLS and CDR2 YYNGEE. CDR3 amino acids: CASSPGGEDYTF. Written as DNA, the CDR3 is TGTGCCAGCAGCCCTGGGGGGGAGGACTACACCTTC.

V gene TRBV6-1 combines with J gene TRBJ2-7, with 7 bases lining up with TRBD1. CDR3 length: 15 amino acids. The V segment lost 3 bases and the J segment 6 bases; nucleotides outside the gene matches: 11. Germline CDR1 MNHNS, CDR2 SASEGT. The CDR3 loop reads CASSEQPTGDSEQYF. The DNA of the CDR3 is TGTGCCAGCAGTGAGCAGCCCACAGGGGATAGCGAGCAGTACTTC.